This TCR beta chain was recovered during a study of T cell repertoires in cytomegalovirus infection. Background on the study: The public TCR beta signatures pointed to both CMV infection and matching HLA type. Findings and caveats of the study: HLA-C-restricted CMV clonotypes gave the most frequent clonotype in two of eight donors.

TCRdb analysed the reads with MiXCR anew, one entry per CDR3 protein. The sample has approximately 500,000 distinct CDR3 sequences; 15% to 20% are singletons. This CDR3 comprises 17 residues. J gave up 9 bases and V 2 bases, and 6 bases lay outside the gene matches. Germline CDR1 SGHVS, CDR2 FQNEAQ. This clonotype came up many times. Its antigen is unidentified. The sequence came from a human donor in good health (CMV status not recorded). Some clones in this sample may be carry-over from other donors' samples. The V and J genes are TRBV7-8 and TRBJ2-2, with 16 bases identical to TRBD2. Material: CD8+ T cells from PBMCs. The CDR3 reads CASSLRGLAGGPRELFF. CDR3 in DNA: TGTGCCAGCAGCTTAAGGGGACTAGCGGGAGGGCCCAGGGAGCTGTTTTTT.